One and the same sample provided the 23 T cell receptor beta chains below, sequenced in a study of T cell responses to AZD1222 COVID-19 vaccine. The table came from immunoSEQ multiplex PCR; TCRdb's copy has only in-frame clones and leaves some out. The sample lists over 150,000 clones, 80% to 90% seen once, with 5% to 7.5% in the top ten. The specimen comprised peripheral blood, sampled on day 0 of AZD1222 vaccination. The receptors originated from an adult in good health.

V gene TRBV3-1 (or the pseudogene TRBV3-2) combines with J gene TRBJ2-2; 8 bases match TRBD2. The ends lost 1 base at V and 4 bases at J; junction bases unmatched: 5. Germline V lookup: CDR1 LGHDT, CDR2 YNNKEL (reference sequence). The CDR3 sequence is 16 residues long. CDR3 DNA sequence: TGTGCCAGCAGCCAAGGGAGCGGGAGAGCCACCGGGGAGCTGTTTTTT. This encodes CASSQGSGRATGELFF.

This clone occurred once. J is TRBJ2-1 and V is TRBV7-2, with 8 bases fitting TRBD2. CDR3 size: 13 residues. Germline trimming cut 6 bases from V and 9 bases from J; bases unmatched to any gene: 7. Germline-derived CDR1 and CDR2 are SGHTA and FQGNSA. CDR3 sequence: CASSPGGVVEQFF. CDR3 nucleotides: TGTGCCAGCAGTCCCGGGGGGGTCGTTGAGCAGTTCTTC.

J is TRBJ1-3 and V is TRBV7-2, with TRBD1 matching over 7 bases. Unmatched junction bases numbered 8, after V lost 1 base and J lost 2 bases. The CDR3 has 17 amino acids. Germline V gene sequence: CDR1 SGHTA, CDR2 FQGNSA. CDR3 sequence: CASSLGQGNSAGNTIYF. CDR3 DNA: TGTGCCAGCAGCTTAGGACAGGGAAACTCTGCTGGAAACACCATATATTTT.

The rearrangement uses TRBV9 and TRBJ1-5; D might be TRBD1 (6 bases). Germline loops: CDR1 SGDLS, CDR2 YYNGEE. V was cut by 4 bases and J by 2 bases, with 10 bases left in between. The CDR3 is 14 residues long. For the CDR3, the DNA is TGTGCCAGCAGCCCGGGGGCTGGCAATCAGCCCCAGCATTTT. This codes for CASSPGAGNQPQHF.

This chain joins TRBV29-1 and TRBJ1-3, with D perhaps matching TRBD1 (5 bases). The CDR3 runs to 12 residues. V was clipped by 7 bases and J by 0 bases, with 7 bases between them. Per germline, CDR1 SQVTM and CDR2 ANQGSEA. CDR3 sequence (DNA): TGCAGCGGTGGGACCTCTGGAAACACCATATATTTT. This codes for CSGGTSGNTIYF.

The V call is TRBV28, the J call TRBJ2-7, with D hard to call. V lost 6 bases and J 5 bases, leaving 17 bases between the germline ends. Per germline, CDR1 MDHEN and CDR2 SYDVKM. The CDR3 extends over 14 amino acids. The CDR3: CASSRSGEVNEQYF. DNA for the CDR3: TGTGCCAGCAGCCGCTCTGGGGAAGTCAACGAGCAGTACTTC.

The chain employs TRBV4-2 and TRBJ1-2; D uncertain. The length of the CDR3 is 13 residues. The V end was cut by 0 bases, the J end by 6 bases, with 8 bases between. Looked up from germline, CDR1 is LGHNA and CDR2 is YNFKEQ. The CDR3 reads CASSQDFPDGYTF. CDR3 sequence (DNA): TGTGCCAGCAGCCAAGATTTCCCTGATGGCTACACCTTC.

V gene TRBV11-3 combines with J gene TRBJ2-6; 7 positions agree with TRBD1. Germline CDR1 and CDR2: SGHNT and YENEEA. Losses at the gene ends were 5 bases for V and 3 bases for J; bases not matched to a gene: 10. This CDR3 contains 17 residues. As DNA, the CDR3 is TGTGCCAGCAGCCCAGGGACAGCCCGTGGTGGGGCCAACGTCCTGACTTTC. It encodes CASSPGTARGGANVLTF. Based on the CDR3 plus reference TRBV11-3 and TRBJ2-6, the full variable domain is EAGVVQSPRYKIIEKKQPVAFWCNPISGHNTLYWYLQNLGQGPELLIRYENEEAVDDSQLPKDRFSAERLKGVDSTLKIQPAELGDSAVYLCASSPGTARGGANVLTFGAGSRLTVL.

The chain recombines TRBV12-2 with TRBJ2-2; TRBD2 is taken as the D call from the table, unchecked against the DNA. TRBV12-2 constitutes a pseudogene. The CDR3 has 11 residues. The CDR3 region has the DNA TGTGCAGGAGGGGTCACCGGGGAGCTGTTTTTT. As protein: CAGGVTGELFF.

The chain links TRBV12-3 or TRBV12-4 to TRBJ1-6; D possibly corresponds to TRBD1 (6 bases). With 5 bases removed from V and 12 bases from J, the gap between germline ends came to 11 bases. The CDR3 sequence is 12 residues long. This chain's CDR3 is CASSRQAEPLHF. The CDR3 DNA reads as TGTGCCAGCAGTCGACAGGCCGAACCCCTCCACTTT.

V gene TRBV18 combines with J gene TRBJ1-2; D is unresolved. V gave up 3 bases and J gave up 5 bases, with 7 bases separating them. Looked up from germline, CDR1 is KGHSH and CDR2 is LQKENI. This CDR3 is built from 12 residues. In nucleotides, the CDR3 is TGTGCCAGCTCACCTCGCGGGTATGGCTACACCTTC. It encodes CASSPRGYGYTF.

The chain has TRBV4-2 and TRBJ1-1; 11 bases map to TRBD1. The CDR3 loop spans 14 amino acids. V gave up 4 bases and J gave up 8 bases; unmatched junction bases: 6. Germline loops: CDR1 LGHNA, CDR2 YNFKEQ. CDR3 bases: TGTGCCAGCAGCCCCTGGACAGGGGGCCAGGAAGCTTTCTTT. Its protein product is CASSPWTGGQEAFF.

This chain joins TRBV5-1 and TRBJ1-5; no clear D gene. The length of the CDR3 is 15 residues. Germline V lookup: CDR1 SGHRS, CDR2 YFSETQ. The germline V and J ends were trimmed by 0 bases and 7 bases, with 14 bases remaining between them. The CDR3 is CASSLEGSRRQPQHF. In DNA, the CDR3 is TGCGCCAGCAGCTTGGAAGGTAGCAGGCGGCAGCCCCAGCATTTT.

The chain recombines TRBV5-1 with TRBJ2-2, with 7 bases lining up with TRBD1. This CDR3 is built from 15 residues. J was trimmed by 6 bases and V by 2 bases; bases with no gene match: 7. Germline-derived CDR1 and CDR2 are SGHRS and YFSETQ. This CDR3 is CASSFVTGLAGELFF. The DNA for the CDR3 is TGCGCCAGCAGCTTTGTGACAGGGCTAGCCGGGGAGCTGTTTTTT.

This chain connects TRBV10-3 to TRBJ2-7, with 9 bases matching TRBD1. The CDR3 consists of 12 residues. Germline values: CDR1 ENHRY, CDR2 SYGVKD. Trimming at V came to 10 bases and at J to 5 bases, leaving 6 bases not matched to a gene. CDR3: CATGTGINEQYF. CDR3 DNA sequence: TGTGCCACCGGGACAGGGATCAACGAGCAGTACTTC.

The rearrangement links TRBV5-1 to TRBJ2-5; TRBD2 aligns across 16 bases. The CDR3 is 17 residues long. The V gene's germline CDR1 is SGHRS and CDR2 YFSETQ. Germline trimming cut 4 bases from V and 0 bases from J; bases unmatched to any gene: 3. CDR3 sequence reads: CASSLGTSGGDQETQYF. The CDR3 DNA is TGCGCCAGCAGCCTAGGGACTAGCGGGGGGGACCAAGAGACCCAGTACTTC.

In this sample, this clone turned up once. J is TRBJ2-2 and V is TRBV30, with D perhaps given as TRBD1 or TRBD2 (5 bases each). In germline, CDR1 is GTSNPN, CDR2 SVGIG (reference sequence). Trimming removed 3 bases from V and 1 base from J, with 9 bases in between. The CDR3 has 14 amino acids. CDR3 bases: TGTGCCTGGAGGGGGACGGTGAACACCGGGGAGCTGTTTTTT. Translating it yields CAWRGTVNTGELFF.

This chain uses TRBV3-1 (or the pseudogene TRBV3-2) with TRBJ1-2; no reliable D call. Germline V gene data show CDR1 as LGHDT and CDR2 as YNNKEL (reference sequence). V shed 3 bases and J shed 5 bases, with 4 bases lying between them. The CDR3 has 11 residues. The CDR3 loop is CASSQGYGYTF. CDR3 coding DNA: TGTGCCAGCAGCCAGGGATATGGCTACACCTTC.

This chain joins TRBV30 and TRBJ1-5; possible D gene TRBD1, 5 bases. V was trimmed by 3 bases and J by 3 bases, leaving 15 bases between them. This CDR3 has 15 amino acids. Germline values: CDR1 GTSNPN, CDR2 SVGIG (reference sequence). CDR3 sequence reads: CAWSAGWGSNQPQHF. The CDR3 DNA follows: TGTGCCTGGAGCGCGGGGTGGGGGTCCAATCAGCCCCAGCATTTT.

The chain joins TRBV4-2 to TRBJ1-4; 8 nucleotides align to TRBD1. The V segment lost 5 bases and the J segment 7 bases; nucleotides outside the gene matches: 15. CDR1 LGHNA and CDR2 YNFKEQ come from the germline V gene. The CDR3 is made up of 17 amino acids. CDR3 sequence: CASSEPGQGPSGEKLFF. CDR3 sequence (DNA): TGTGCCAGCAGCGAACCCGGACAGGGACCGTCCGGTGAAAAACTGTTTTTT.

The gene calls are TRBV5-8 and TRBJ2-7; D gene uncertain. With 3 bases removed from V and 5 bases from J, the gap between germline ends came to 9 bases. The germline V gene has CDR1 SGHTS and CDR2 YDEGEE. The CDR3 sequence is 12 residues long. In DNA, the CDR3 is TGTGCCAGCAGCTCGATACAGAACGAGCAGTACTTC. As protein: CASSSIQNEQYF.

The gene calls are TRBV9 and TRBJ1-2; 7 nucleotides match TRBD1. Germline assignment: CDR1 SGDLS and CDR2 YYNGEE. The CDR3 covers 16 residues. With 0 bases clipped from V and 4 bases from J, the junction kept 9 bases outside the gene matches. This chain's CDR3 is CASSVEVGGQSYGYTF. CDR3 nucleotide sequence: TGTGCCAGCAGCGTAGAGGTAGGGGGACAGTCCTATGGCTACACCTTC.

The rearrangement links TRBV19 to TRBJ1-1; a possible D gene is TRBD1 (5 bases). V was pared by 2 bases and J by 6 bases, with 13 bases between. This CDR3 has 14 residues. Germline V CDR1 and CDR2: LNHDA, SQIVND (reference sequence). CDR3 region: CASSIPGNVPEAFF. The CDR3 DNA is TGTGCCAGTAGTATACCAGGGAATGTCCCTGAAGCTTTCTTT.